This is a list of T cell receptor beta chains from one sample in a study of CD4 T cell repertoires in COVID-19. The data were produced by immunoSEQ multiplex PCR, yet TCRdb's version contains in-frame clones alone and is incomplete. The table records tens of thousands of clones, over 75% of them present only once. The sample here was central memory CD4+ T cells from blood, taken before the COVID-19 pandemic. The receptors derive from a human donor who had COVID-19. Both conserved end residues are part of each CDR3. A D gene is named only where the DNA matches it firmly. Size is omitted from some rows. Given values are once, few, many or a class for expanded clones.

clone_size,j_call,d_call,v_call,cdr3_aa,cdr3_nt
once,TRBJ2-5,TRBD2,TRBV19,CASSIGTSGGRQETQYF,TGTGCCAGTAGTATTGGGACTAGCGGGGGAAGGCAAGAGACCCAGTACTTC
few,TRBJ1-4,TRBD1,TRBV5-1,CASSLGQGSTKLFF,TGCGCCAGCAGCTTGGGACAGGGCAGTACGAAACTGTTTTTT
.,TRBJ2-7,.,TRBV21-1,CASSKGEQGSIGQYF,TGTGCCAGCAGCAAAGGGGAACAGGGGTCCATCGGGCAGTACTTC
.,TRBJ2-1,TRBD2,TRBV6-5,CASSLTSGLYNEQFF,TGTGCCAGCAGTCTTACTAGCGGGTTATACAATGAGCAGTTCTTC
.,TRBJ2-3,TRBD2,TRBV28,CASSASGSSTDTQYF,TGTGCCAGCAGTGCTAGCGGGAGTAGCACAGATACGCAGTATTTT
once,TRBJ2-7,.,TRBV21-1,CASSMRTAGSREQYF,TGTGCCAGCAGCATGAGGACCGCGGGTTCTCGCGAGCAGTACTTC
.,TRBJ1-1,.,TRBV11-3,CASSKRGSTEAFF,TGTGCCAGCAGCAAGCGAGGAAGCACTGAAGCTTTCTTT
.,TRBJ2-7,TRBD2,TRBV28,CASSLGGVPYEQYF,TGTGCCAGCAGTTTAGGGGGGGTGCCCTACGAGCAGTACTTC
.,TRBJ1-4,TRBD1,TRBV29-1,CSALLDREYLFF,TGCAGCGCCCTCCTGGACAGGGAGTACCTGTTTTTT
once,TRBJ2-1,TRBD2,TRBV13,CASSLGLAGYQQFF,TGTGCCAGCAGCTTAGGCCTAGCGGGGTACCAGCAGTTCTTC
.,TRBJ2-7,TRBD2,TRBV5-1,CASSLLGLAGEEQYF,TGCGCCAGCAGCTTGTTGGGACTAGCGGGAGAGGAGCAGTACTTC
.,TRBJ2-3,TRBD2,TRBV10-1,CASSNGLAGGTDTQYF,TGCGCCAGCAGTAACGGACTAGCGGGGGGCACAGATACGCAGTATTTT
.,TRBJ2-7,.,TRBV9,CASGPGHTSYEQYF,TGTGCCAGCGGTCCGGGACATACGTCCTACGAGCAGTACTTC
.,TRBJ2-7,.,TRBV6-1,CASRPNIYEQYF,TGTGCCAGCAGACCGAACATCTACGAGCAGTACTTC
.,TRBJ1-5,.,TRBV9,CASSVEGYQPQHF,TGTGCCAGCAGCGTAGAGGGGTATCAGCCCCAGCATTTT
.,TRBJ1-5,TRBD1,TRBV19,CASSIVGQGANQPQHF,TGTGCCAGTAGTATCGTTGGACAGGGGGCGAATCAGCCCCAGCATTTT
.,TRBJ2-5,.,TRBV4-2,CASSQVGGGLGETQYF,TGTGCCAGCAGCCAAGTAGGGGGGGGCCTTGGAGAGACCCAGTACTTC
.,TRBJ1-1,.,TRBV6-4,CASSGTMNTEAFF,TGTGCCAGCAGTGGGACTATGAACACTGAAGCTTTCTTT
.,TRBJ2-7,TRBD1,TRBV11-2,CASSLEGAGWAGGTYEQYF,TGTGCCAGCAGCTTAGAAGGTGCAGGTTGGGCAGGGGGAACCTACGAGCAGTACTTC
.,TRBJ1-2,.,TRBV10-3,CAISDSRGGLSTF,TGTGCCATCAGTGATTCGCGGGGGGGTCTCTCAACCTTC
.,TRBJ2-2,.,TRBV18,CASSRQKSPGELFF,TGTGCCAGCTCACGGCAAAAATCCCCCGGGGAGCTGTTTTTT
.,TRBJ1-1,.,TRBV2,CASRSGGGTEAFF,TGTGCCAGCAGAAGTGGGGGGGGCACTGAAGCTTTCTTT
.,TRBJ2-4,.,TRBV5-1,CASSRAGERDIQYF,TGCGCCAGCAGCCGCGCCGGGGAGAGAGACATTCAGTACTTC
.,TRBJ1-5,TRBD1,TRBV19,CASNKRGTGMDQPQHF,TGTGCCAGTAACAAGAGAGGGACAGGGATGGATCAGCCCCAGCATTTT
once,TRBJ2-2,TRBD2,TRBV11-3,CASSLASGKNTGELFF,TGTGCCAGCAGCTTGGCTAGCGGCAAGAACACCGGGGAGCTGTTTTTT
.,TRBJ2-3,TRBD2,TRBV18,CASSPGAGGSTDTQYF,TGTGCCAGCTCACCTGGAGCGGGAGGTTCTACAGATACGCAGTATTTT
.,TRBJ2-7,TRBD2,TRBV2,CASRPLAGEAYEQYF,TGTGCCAGCAGGCCTCTAGCGGGAGAAGCCTACGAGCAGTACTTC
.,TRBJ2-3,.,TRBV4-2,CASSQVPSPSVGDTQYF,TGTGCCAGCAGCCAAGTCCCTAGCCCGTCCGTGGGAGATACGCAGTATTTT
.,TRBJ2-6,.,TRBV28,CASSLLRTGANVLTF,TGTGCCAGCAGTTTGCTCAGAACTGGGGCCAACGTCCTGACTTTC
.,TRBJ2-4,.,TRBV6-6,CASSPSGDGGNIQYF,TGTGCCAGCAGCCCCTCGGGGGACGGGGGAAACATTCAGTACTTC
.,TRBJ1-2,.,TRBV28,CASSPTAFYGYTF,TGTGCCAGCAGCCCGACAGCATTCTATGGCTACACCTTC
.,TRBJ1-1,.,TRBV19,CASSTTGTGTEAFF,TGTGCCAGTAGTACCACAGGGACGGGCACTGAAGCTTTCTTT
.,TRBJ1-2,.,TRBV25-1,CASSERESYGYTF,TGTGCCAGCAGTGAGAGGGAGAGCTATGGCTACACCTTC
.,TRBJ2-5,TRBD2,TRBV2,CASSVKREASGTQYF,TGTGCCAGCAGTGTCAAGCGGGAGGCCTCCGGGACCCAGTACTTC
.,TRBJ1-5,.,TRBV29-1,CSVSQGGNQPQHF,TGCAGCGTTTCACAGGGAGGCAATCAGCCCCAGCATTTT
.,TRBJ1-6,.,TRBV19,CASGVGVGINSPLHF,TGTGCCAGTGGTGTCGGGGTGGGGATCAATTCACCCCTCCACTTT
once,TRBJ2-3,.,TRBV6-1,CATQSTDTQYF,TGTGCCACCCAGAGCACAGATACGCAGTATTTT
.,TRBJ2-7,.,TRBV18,CASSPGRNNEQYF,TGTGCCAGCTCACCCGGCAGGAATAACGAGCAGTACTTC
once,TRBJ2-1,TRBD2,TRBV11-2,CASSPLRSGINDEQFF,TGTGCCAGCTCCCCTCTCCGGAGCGGGATTAATGATGAGCAGTTCTTC
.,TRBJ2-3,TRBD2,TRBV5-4,CASSLRTSGSGTDTQYF,TGTGCCAGCAGCTTACGGACTAGCGGGAGCGGCACAGATACGCAGTATTTT
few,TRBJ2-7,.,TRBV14,CASSQVWSPYEQYF,TGTGCCAGCAGCCAGGTCTGGAGTCCCTACGAGCAGTACTTC
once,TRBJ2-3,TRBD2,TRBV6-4,CASRAGGAGLGTDTQYF,TGTGCCAGCAGGGCAGGAGGAGCGGGACTGGGGACAGATACGCAGTATTTT
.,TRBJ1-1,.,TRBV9,CASSSYREPGSEAFF,TGTGCCAGCAGCTCCTACCGGGAACCGGGCTCTGAAGCTTTCTTT
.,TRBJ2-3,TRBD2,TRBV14,CASRPAGGPDTQYF,TGTGCCAGCAGACCAGCGGGGGGGCCAGATACGCAGTATTTT
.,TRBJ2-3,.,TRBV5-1,CASSPGTPDTQYF,TGCGCCAGCAGCCCAGGTACCCCAGATACGCAGTATTTT
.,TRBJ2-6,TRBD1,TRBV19,CASSGTGGSGANVLTF,TGTGCCAGTAGTGGGACAGGCGGCTCTGGGGCCAACGTCCTGACTTTC
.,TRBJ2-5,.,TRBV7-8,CASSMTGREATQYF,TGTGCCAGCAGCATGACAGGGCGGGAGGCGACCCAGTACTTC
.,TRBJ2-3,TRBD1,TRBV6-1,CASMKTGGSTDTQYF,TGTGCCAGCATGAAGACAGGGGGCAGCACAGATACGCAGTATTTT
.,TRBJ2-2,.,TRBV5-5,CASSLEGGAVTGELFF,TGTGCCAGCAGCTTGGAGGGCGGGGCGGTCACCGGGGAGCTGTTTTTT
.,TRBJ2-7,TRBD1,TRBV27,CASSGQGAYEQYF,TGTGCCAGCAGTGGACAGGGGGCCTACGAGCAGTACTTC
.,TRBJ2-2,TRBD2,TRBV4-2,CASSLSGSNGELFF,TGTGCCAGCAGCCTAAGCGGGAGTAACGGGGAGCTGTTTTTT
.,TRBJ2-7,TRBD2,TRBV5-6,CASSSGGEQYF,TGTGCCAGCAGCTCGGGGGGCGAGCAGTACTTC
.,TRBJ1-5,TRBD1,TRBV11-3,CASGRFRRKGAGQPQHF,TGTGCTTCGGGGAGGTTTCGCCGTAAGGGGGCCGGTCAGCCCCAGCATTTT
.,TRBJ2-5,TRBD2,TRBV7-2,CASSLAGLAEETQYF,TGTGCCAGCAGCCTAGCGGGGCTAGCGGAAGAGACCCAGTACTTC
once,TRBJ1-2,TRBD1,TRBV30,CAWSVGGTGIGYTF,TGTGCCTGGAGTGTTGGGGGGACAGGGATCGGCTACACCTTC
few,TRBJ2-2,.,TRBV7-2,CASSHNPVTGELFF,TGTGCCAGCAGTCACAATCCCGTCACCGGGGAGCTGTTTTTT
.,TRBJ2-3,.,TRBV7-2,CASSPSRITDTQYF,TGTGCCAGCAGCCCTTCGAGAATCACAGATACGCAGTATTTT
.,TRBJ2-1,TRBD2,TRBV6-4,CASSGTSGNEQFF,TGTGCCAGCAGTGGGACTAGCGGAAATGAGCAGTTCTTC
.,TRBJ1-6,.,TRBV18,CASSPINQGGNSPLHF,TGTGCCAGCTCACCAATAAACCAGGGAGGTAATTCACCCCTCCACTTT
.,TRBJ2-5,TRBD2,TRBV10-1,CASSDGLAGQETQYF,TGCGCCAGCAGTGACGGTCTAGCGGGACAAGAGACCCAGTACTTC